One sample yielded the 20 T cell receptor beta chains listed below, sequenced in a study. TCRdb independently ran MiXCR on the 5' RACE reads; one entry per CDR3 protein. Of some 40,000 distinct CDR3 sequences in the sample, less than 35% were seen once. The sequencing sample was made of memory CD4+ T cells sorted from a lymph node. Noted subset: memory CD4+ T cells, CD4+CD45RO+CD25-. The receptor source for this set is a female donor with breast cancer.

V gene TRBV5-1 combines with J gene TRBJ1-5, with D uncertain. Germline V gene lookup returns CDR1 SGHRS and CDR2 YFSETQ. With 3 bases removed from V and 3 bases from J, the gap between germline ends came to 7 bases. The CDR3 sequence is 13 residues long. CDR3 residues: CASSSQPNQPQHF. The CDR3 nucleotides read TGCGCCAGCAGCTCCCAGCCCAATCAGCCCCAGCATTTT.

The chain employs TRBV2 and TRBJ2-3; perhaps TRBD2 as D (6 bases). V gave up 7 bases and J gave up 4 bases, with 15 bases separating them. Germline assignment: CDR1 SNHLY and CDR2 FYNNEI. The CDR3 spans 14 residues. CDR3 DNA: TGTGCCAGCAAGTGGTCGGGAGTTGCAGATACGCAGTATTTT. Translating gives CASKWSGVADTQYF.

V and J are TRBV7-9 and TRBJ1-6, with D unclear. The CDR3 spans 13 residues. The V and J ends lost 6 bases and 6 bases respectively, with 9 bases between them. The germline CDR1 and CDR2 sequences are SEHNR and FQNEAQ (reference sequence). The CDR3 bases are TGTGCCAGCAGGCCCAAAATTAATTCACCCCTCCACTTT. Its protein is CASRPKINSPLHF.

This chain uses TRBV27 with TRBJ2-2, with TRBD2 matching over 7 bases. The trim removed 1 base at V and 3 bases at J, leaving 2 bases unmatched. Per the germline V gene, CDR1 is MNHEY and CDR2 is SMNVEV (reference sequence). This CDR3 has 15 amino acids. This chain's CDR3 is CASSLWGGDTGELFF. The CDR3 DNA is TGTGCCAGCAGTTTATGGGGAGGGGACACCGGGGAGCTGTTTTTT.

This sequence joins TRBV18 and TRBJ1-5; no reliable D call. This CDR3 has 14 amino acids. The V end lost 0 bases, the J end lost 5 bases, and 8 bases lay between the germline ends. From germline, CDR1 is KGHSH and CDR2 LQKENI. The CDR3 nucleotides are TGTGCCAGCTCACCACCGGGCCAGGATCAGCCCCAGCATTTT. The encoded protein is CASSPPGQDQPQHF.

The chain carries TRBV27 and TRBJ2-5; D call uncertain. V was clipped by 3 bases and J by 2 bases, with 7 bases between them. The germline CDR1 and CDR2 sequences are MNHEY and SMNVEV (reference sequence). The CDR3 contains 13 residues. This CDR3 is CASSLYKQETQYF. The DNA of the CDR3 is TGTGCCAGCAGTTTGTACAAACAAGAGACCCAGTACTTC.

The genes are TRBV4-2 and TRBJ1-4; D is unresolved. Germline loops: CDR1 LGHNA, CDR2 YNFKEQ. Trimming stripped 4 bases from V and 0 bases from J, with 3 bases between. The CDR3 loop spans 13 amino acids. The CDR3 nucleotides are TGTGCCAGCAGCCTTGCAACTAATGAAAAACTGTTTTTT. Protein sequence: CASSLATNEKLFF.

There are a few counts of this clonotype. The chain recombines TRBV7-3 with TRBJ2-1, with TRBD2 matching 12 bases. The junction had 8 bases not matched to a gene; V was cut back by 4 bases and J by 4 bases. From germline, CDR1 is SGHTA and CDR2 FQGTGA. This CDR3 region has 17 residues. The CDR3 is CASSSTWTSGKYNEQFF. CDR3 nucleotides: TGTGCCAGCAGCTCCACCTGGACTAGCGGGAAATACAATGAGCAGTTCTTC.

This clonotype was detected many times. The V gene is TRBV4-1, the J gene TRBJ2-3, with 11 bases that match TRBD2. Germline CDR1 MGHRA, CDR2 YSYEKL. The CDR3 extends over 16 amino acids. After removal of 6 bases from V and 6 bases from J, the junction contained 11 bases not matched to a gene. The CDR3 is CASSLSSGRAADTQYF. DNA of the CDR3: TGCGCCAGCAGTTTAAGTAGCGGGAGGGCCGCGGATACGCAGTATTTT.

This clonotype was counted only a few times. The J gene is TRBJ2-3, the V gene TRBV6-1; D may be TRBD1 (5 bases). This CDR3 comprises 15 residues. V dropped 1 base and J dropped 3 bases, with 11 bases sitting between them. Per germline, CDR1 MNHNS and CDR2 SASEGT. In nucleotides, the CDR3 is TGTGCCAGCAGTGAAGACGACAGTTGGACAGATACGCAGTATTTT. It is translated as CASSEDDSWTDTQYF.

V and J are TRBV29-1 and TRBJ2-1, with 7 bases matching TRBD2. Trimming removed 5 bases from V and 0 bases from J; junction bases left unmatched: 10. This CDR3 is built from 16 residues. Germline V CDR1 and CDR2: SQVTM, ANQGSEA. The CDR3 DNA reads TGCAGCGTTTTCCCTTTTAAGCGGGGCTCCTACAATGAGCAGTTCTTC. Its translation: CSVFPFKRGSYNEQFF.

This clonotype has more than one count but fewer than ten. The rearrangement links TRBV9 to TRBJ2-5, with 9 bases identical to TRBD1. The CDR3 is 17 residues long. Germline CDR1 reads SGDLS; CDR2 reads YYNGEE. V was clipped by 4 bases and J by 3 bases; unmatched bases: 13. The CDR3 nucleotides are TGTGCCAGCAGCCGGGGACAGGGTGTACCTTTAAAAGAGACCCAGTACTTC. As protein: CASSRGQGVPLKETQYF.

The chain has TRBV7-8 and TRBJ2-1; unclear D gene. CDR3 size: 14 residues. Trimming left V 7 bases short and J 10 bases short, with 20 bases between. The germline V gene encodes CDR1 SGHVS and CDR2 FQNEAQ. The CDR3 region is CASTSTRAAFEQFF. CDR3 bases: TGTGCCAGCACATCCACACGGGCGGCCTTCGAGCAGTTCTTC.

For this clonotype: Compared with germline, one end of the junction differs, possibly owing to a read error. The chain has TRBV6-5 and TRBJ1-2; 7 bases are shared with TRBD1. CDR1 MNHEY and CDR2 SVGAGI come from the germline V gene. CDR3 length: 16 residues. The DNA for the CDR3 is TGTGCCAGCAGTCAAATCAGGACAGGTGGGGGCTATGGCTACGCCTTC. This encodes CASSQIRTGGGYGYAF.

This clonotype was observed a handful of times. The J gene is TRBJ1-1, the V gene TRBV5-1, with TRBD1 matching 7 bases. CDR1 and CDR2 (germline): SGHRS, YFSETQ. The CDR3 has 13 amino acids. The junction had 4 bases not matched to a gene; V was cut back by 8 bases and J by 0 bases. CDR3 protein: CASSTGMNTEAFF. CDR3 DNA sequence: TGCGCCAGTTCGACAGGGATGAACACTGAAGCTTTCTTT.

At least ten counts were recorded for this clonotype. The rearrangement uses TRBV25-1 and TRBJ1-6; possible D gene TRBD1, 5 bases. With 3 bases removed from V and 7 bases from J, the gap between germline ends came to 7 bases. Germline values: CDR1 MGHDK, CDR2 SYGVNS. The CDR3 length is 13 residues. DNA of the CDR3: TGTGCCAGCAGTGAGTCAGGGAATTCACCCCTCCACTTT. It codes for CASSESGNSPLHF.

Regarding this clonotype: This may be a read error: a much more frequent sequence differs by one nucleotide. CDR3 in DNA: TGTGCCAGCAGTCCGACAGGTTACCACGAGCAGTACTTC. Its translation is CASSPTGYHEQYF. J is TRBJ2-7 and V is TRBV12-3 or TRBV12-4; weak D call: TRBD1 (6 bases). This CDR3 has 13 residues. V lost 5 bases, J lost 5 bases, and 13 bases lay in between.

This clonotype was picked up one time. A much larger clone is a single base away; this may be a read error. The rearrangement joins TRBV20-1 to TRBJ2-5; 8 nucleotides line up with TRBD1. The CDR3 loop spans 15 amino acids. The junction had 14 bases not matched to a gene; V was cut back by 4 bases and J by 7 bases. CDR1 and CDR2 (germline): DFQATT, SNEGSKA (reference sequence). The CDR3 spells CSANRRGQDLGTQYF. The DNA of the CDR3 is TGCAGTGCTAACCGCCGGGGACAGGACTTAGGGACCCAGTACTTC.

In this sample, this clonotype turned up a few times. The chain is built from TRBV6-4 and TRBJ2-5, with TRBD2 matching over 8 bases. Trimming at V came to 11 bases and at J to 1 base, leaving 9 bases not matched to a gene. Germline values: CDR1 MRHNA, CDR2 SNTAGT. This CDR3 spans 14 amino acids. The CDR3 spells CALAGQTIQETQYF. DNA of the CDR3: TGTGCCTTAGCGGGACAAACGATCCAAGAGACCCAGTACTTC.

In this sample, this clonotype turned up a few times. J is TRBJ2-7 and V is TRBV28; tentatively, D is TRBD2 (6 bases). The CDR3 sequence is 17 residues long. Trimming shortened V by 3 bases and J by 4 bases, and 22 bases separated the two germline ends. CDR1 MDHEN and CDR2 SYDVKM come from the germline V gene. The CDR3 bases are TGTGCCAGCAGTTTGGCCCCCATTTATCGGGAGTTTTACGAGCAGTACTTC. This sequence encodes CASSLAPIYREFYEQYF.